The T cell receptor beta chain described here comes from a study of human T cells and chemical hapten exposure. Documented time point: healthy volunteer bleed at 2 weeks. Unfractionated whole blood was the source from which total RNA was extracted. TCRdb passed the RACE reads through MiXCR, listing each CDR3 protein once. The sample carries about 45,000 distinct CDR3 sequences, less than 4.5% recorded once. CDR1 and CDR2 from the germline V gene are MGHRA and YSYEKL. This CDR3 spans 18 amino acids. Trimming removed 2 bases from V and 2 bases from J, with 19 bases in between. The receptor was derived from a human donor in good health. Some clones in this sample may be carry-over from other donors' samples. The chain combines TRBV4-1 with TRBJ1-3, with D uncertain. What was sequenced was whole blood. The DNA of the CDR3 is TGCGCCAGCAGCCAAATTGATCTGGGGTTTAGAGCTGGAAACACCATATATTTT. Translating it yields CASSQIDLGFRAGNTIYF.